This T cell receptor beta chain was identified in a study of CD8+ T cells in alopecia areata. Extracted from the samples, RNA was reverse transcribed into cDNA to serve as the sequencing template. Repertoires were generated with immunoSEQ multiplex PCR, while TCRdb's copy carries only in-frame clones and drops some. The table lists 80,000 or so clones, around 66% of them singletons, with around a quarter in the top ten. Treatment in this sample: oral pan-JAK inhibitor, 5-10 mg twice daily. This clone was observed a handful of times. This CDR3 comprises 13 residues. V lost 5 bases and J lost 8; bases outside the gene matches: 5. In germline, CDR1 is SGHVS, CDR2 FNYEAQ.

The rearrangement joins TRBV7-6 to TRBJ1-2; 10 bases are a match to TRBD1. The sequenced sample was CD8+ T cells sorted from blood, obtained at week 24, from a patient treated with tofacitinib. This TCR derives from a human donor with alopecia areata. The CDR3 loop reads CASSATGGQGYTF. Written as DNA, the CDR3 is TGTGCCAGCAGCGCGACAGGGGGCCAAGGCTACACCTTC.